The 22 T cell receptor beta chains presented below share a single source sample, sequenced in a study of OX40 agonist ivuxolimab in advanced cancers. Library preparation employed the immunoSEQ multiplex PCR assay. TCRdb's version of the immuneACCESS table is confined to in-frame rearrangements and falls short of the full clone set. An unresolved V gene accounts for under half of the shortfall where checked; the remainder is of unknown origin. Present in this sample are some 60,000 clones, around four fifths of which were seen just once. The ten largest account for roughly 4.7% of the sample. The input for sequencing was CD4+ or CD8+ T cells sorted from blood, taken in a trial of the OX40 agonist ivuxolimab. All receptors derive from an adult with an advanced solid tumor such as melanoma, head and neck, liver or kidney cancer.

This clone was observed a handful of times. This rearrangement joins TRBV7-9 to TRBJ1-6, with D hard to call. CDR1 is SEHNR and CDR2 is FQNEAQ in the germline V gene (reference sequence). This CDR3 is 10 amino acids long. V gave up 1 base and J gave up 16 bases, with 5 bases separating them. The CDR3 reads CASSLEQLHF. As DNA, the CDR3 is TGTGCCAGCAGCTTAGAGCAGCTCCACTTT.

The chain joins TRBV6-1 to TRBJ2-3; D gene unclear. CDR1 is MNHNS, CDR2 SASEGT, per germline. Trimming took off 0 bases at V and 5 bases at J, with 3 bases between the two ends. CDR3 length: 12 residues. The CDR3 DNA sequence: TGTGCCAGCAGTGAAGCGGAAGATACGCAGTATTTT. Translation gives CASSEAEDTQYF.

The chain is built from TRBV28 and TRBJ2-2; 14 positions match TRBD2. Germline-derived CDR1 and CDR2 are MDHEN and SYDVKM. With V trimmed by 3 bases and J by 6 bases, 9 bases remained unmatched. This CDR3 contains 18 residues. The CDR3 is CASSFQGLAGVWAGELFF. The CDR3 DNA is TGTGCCAGCAGTTTTCAGGGACTAGCGGGGGTATGGGCCGGGGAGCTGTTTTTT.

CDR3 sequence (DNA): TGTGCCAGTAGCTCTTCCGGACTAGGGAAAGAGACCCAGTACTTC. It is translated as CASSSSGLGKETQYF. The rearrangement uses TRBV19 and TRBJ2-5; 7 bases fit TRBD2. Germline CDR1 and CDR2: LNHDA and SQIVND (reference sequence). The length of the CDR3 is 15 residues. Trimming removed 6 bases from V and 3 bases from J; junction bases left unmatched: 10.

The rearrangement uses TRBV28 and TRBJ1-4; D unclear. This CDR3 contains 16 residues. With 6 bases removed from V and 0 bases from J, the gap between germline ends came to 14 bases. The germline gives CDR1 MDHEN, CDR2 SYDVKM. The CDR3 is CASSPRRSATNEKLFF. The CDR3 coding sequence is TGTGCCAGCAGCCCGAGAAGGTCTGCAACTAATGAAAAACTGTTTTTT.

This chain links TRBV6-1 with TRBJ2-5; no definite D call. The CDR3 length is 14 residues. The germline V and J ends were trimmed by 1 base and 5 bases, with 11 bases remaining between them. CDR1 is MNHNS, CDR2 SASEGT, per germline. Written as DNA, the CDR3 is TGTGCCAGCAGTGAAGGGAAGGGTGTGGAGACCCAGTACTTC. It specifies CASSEGKGVETQYF.

The count of this clone is one. The chain combines TRBV11-3 with TRBJ2-3, with 7 bases fitting TRBD1. Looked up from germline, CDR1 is SGHNT and CDR2 is YENEEA. The CDR3 sequence is 13 residues long. With 5 bases clipped from V and 6 bases from J, the junction kept 5 bases outside the gene matches. As DNA, the CDR3 is TGTGCCAGCAGCAAGACAGGGTTGGATACGCAGTATTTT. This gives the protein CASSKTGLDTQYF.

The V and J genes are TRBV28 and TRBJ2-2, with 13 bases that match TRBD2. Germline V gene data show CDR1 as MDHEN and CDR2 as SYDVKM. The CDR3 spans 18 residues. V lost 3 bases, J lost 6 bases, and 10 bases stayed unmatched. CDR3 loop: CASSFGLAGVLKAGELFF. In DNA form, the CDR3 reads TGTGCCAGCAGTTTCGGACTAGCGGGAGTCCTAAAGGCCGGGGAGCTGTTTTTT.

The V call is TRBV19, the J call TRBJ2-1; TRBD2 matches at 12 bases. Germline CDR1 is LNHDA and CDR2 is SQIVND (reference sequence). The junction had 9 bases not matched to a gene; V was cut back by 4 bases and J by 5 bases. This CDR3 comprises 17 residues. The chain's CDR3 is CASSKHPLAGGDNEQFF. The CDR3 coding sequence is TGTGCCAGTAGTAAACACCCCCTAGCGGGAGGGGACAATGAGCAGTTCTTC.

The chain's CDR3 is CASSPPGQGIYSNQPQHF. The CDR3 nucleotides are TGTGCCAGCAGTCCGCCGGGACAGGGGATCTATAGCAATCAGCCCCAGCATTTT. The chain is built from TRBV5-8 and TRBJ1-5, with TRBD1 matching over 10 bases. The V and J ends lost 5 bases and 0 bases, in that order; junction bases with no gene match: 11. Looked up from germline, CDR1 is SGHTS and CDR2 is YDEGEE. The CDR3 totals 18 residues.

The chain employs TRBV6-6 and TRBJ2-1; D remains unclear. Per the germline V gene, CDR1 is MNHNY and CDR2 is SVGAGI (reference sequence). V dropped 4 bases and J dropped 6 bases, with 10 bases sitting between them. The CDR3 has 13 amino acids. The CDR3 sequence: CASSWYSANEQFF. DNA for the CDR3: TGTGCCAGCAGTTGGTACTCGGCCAATGAGCAGTTCTTC.

V usage is TRBV19 and J usage is TRBJ1-6; 10 nucleotides match TRBD1. The CDR3 extends over 15 amino acids. Germline V gives CDR1 LNHDA, CDR2 SQIVND (reference sequence). Trimming at V came to 6 bases and at J to 6 bases, leaving 5 bases not matched to a gene. The DNA for the CDR3 is TGTGCCAGTAGCCCGACAGGGGGCTTTAATTCACCCCTCCACTTT. This codes for CASSPTGGFNSPLHF.

The V gene is TRBV7-9, the J gene TRBJ1-6; 7 positions agree with TRBD1. The CDR3 contains 14 residues. V was pared by 5 bases and J by 10 bases, with 8 bases of the junction left unmatched. Germline V lookup: CDR1 SEHNR, CDR2 FQNEAQ (reference sequence). The CDR3 region is CASSPKGAGSPLHF. CDR3 DNA: TGTGCCAGCAGCCCAAAGGGGGCTGGATCACCCCTCCACTTT.

V usage is TRBV7-6 and J usage is TRBJ2-2; 11 bases are shared with TRBD1. V shed 2 bases, J shed 3 bases, and the junction held 5 bases outside the gene matches. The CDR3 runs to 17 residues. Germline-derived CDR1 and CDR2 are SGHVS and FNYEAQ. The CDR3, as DNA: TGTGCCAGCAGCTTAAGGACAGGGGGCTTTGACACCGGGGAGCTGTTTTTT. Translated, it gives CASSLRTGGFDTGELFF. The variable domain in full, with the rest retrieved from reference TRBV7-6 and TRBJ2-2, is GAGVSQSPRYKVTKRGQDVALRCDPISGHVSLYWYRQALGQGPEFLTYFNYEAQQDKSGLPNDRFSAERPEGSISTLTIQRTEQRDSAMYRCASSLRTGGFDTGELFFGEGSRLTVL.

This sequence joins TRBV10-2 and TRBJ1-1; D is unclear. The length of the CDR3 is 15 residues. Germline CDR1 reads WSHSY; CDR2 reads SAAADI. V was cut by 6 bases and J by 2 bases, with 16 bases left in between. The CDR3 bases are TGCGCCAGCAGAGGCGTTGGTCTCGGAAACACTGAAGCTTTCTTT. Residues: CASRGVGLGNTEAFF.

The V call is TRBV4-1, the J call TRBJ1-3; TRBD1 agrees at 10 bases. Germline V gives CDR1 MGHRA, CDR2 YSYEKL. This CDR3 contains 15 residues. The junction had 4 bases not matched to a gene; V was cut back by 0 bases and J by 8 bases. CDR3 sequence (DNA): TGCGCCAGCAGCCAAGAAGGGACAGGGGATTACACCATATATTTT. As protein: CASSQEGTGDYTIYF.

V gene TRBV6-5 combines with J gene TRBJ2-7; the D gene could be TRBD1 or TRBD2 (6 bases each). V was pared by 7 bases and J by 0 bases, with 16 bases between. The germline V gene encodes CDR1 MNHEY and CDR2 SVGAGI. The CDR3 has 15 amino acids. The CDR3 is CASNGGPTSSYEQYF. Here the CDR3 DNA reads TGTGCCAGCAATGGGGGGCCAACGAGCTCCTACGAGCAGTACTTC.

The genes are TRBV7-8 and TRBJ2-3, with 7 positions matching TRBD2. CDR1 and CDR2 from the germline V gene are SGHVS and FQNEAQ. Losses at the gene ends were 5 bases for V and 4 bases for J; bases not matched to a gene: 12. The CDR3 covers 16 residues. The CDR3 nucleotides read TGTGCCAGCAGCCCTGATGGGGGAGGGCCCGCAGATACGCAGTATTTT. Amino acid sequence: CASSPDGGGPADTQYF.

There are a few counts of this clone. The chain uses TRBV12-5 and TRBJ1-4; the match to TRBD1 covers 8 bases. The CDR3 runs to 21 residues. V was pared by 5 bases and J by 0 bases, with 20 bases of the junction left unmatched. CDR1 is LGHNT, CDR2 FRNRAP, per germline. The CDR3 nucleotides read TGTGCTAGTGGTGCCTTCTGGGTCCCCGGGACAGGCGCTTCAACTAATGAAAAACTGTTTTTT. This codes for CASGAFWVPGTGASTNEKLFF.

The genes are TRBV7-6 and TRBJ1-4; TRBD1 is a possible D gene (6 bases). The length of the CDR3 is 16 residues. CDR1 and CDR2 from the germline V gene are SGHVS and FNYEAQ. The germline V and J ends were trimmed by 5 bases and 7 bases, with 20 bases remaining between them. CDR3 amino acids: CASSPQRGGLGEKLFF. The CDR3 nucleotides are TGTGCCAGCAGCCCCCAGCGTGGGGGGCTAGGTGAAAAACTGTTTTTT.

The V and J genes are TRBV30 and TRBJ2-7; the D is unclear. Trimming cost V 0 bases and J 2 bases, with 8 bases left between them. This CDR3 spans 13 amino acids. Per germline, CDR1 GTSNPN and CDR2 SVGIG (reference sequence). As DNA, the CDR3 is TGTGCCTGGAGTGTTTGGTCCCCCTACGAGCAGTACTTC. It is translated as CAWSVWSPYEQYF.

In this sample, this clone turned up a few times. CDR3 sequence (DNA): TGCGCCAGCAGCCCCGGGACACCGAACACTGAAGCTTTCTTT. This translates into CASSPGTPNTEAFF. V and J are TRBV5-1 and TRBJ1-1; tentative D call: TRBD1 (6 bases). Germline V gene data show CDR1 as SGHRS and CDR2 as YFSETQ. The CDR3 covers 14 residues. V lost 4 bases and J 1 base, leaving 11 bases between the germline ends.